This T cell receptor beta chain was observed in a study of cytomegalovirus exposure and HLA in healthy donors (dated by TCRdb to 2016 to 2017). A note on the overall study: An earlier analysis of roughly 630 of the donors reported approximately 300 Gb of sequence data and roughly 100 million unique TCR beta sequences from 150 million to 200 million T cells. Roughly 300 gigabases of sequencing data and 75 million to 85 million unique TCR sequences made up an early release that covered approximately 700 HLA-typed donors. Of the approximately 370 genotyped donors, 65% to 90% were placed in the genetic ancestry cluster associated with self-reported Caucasian donors. The aim of the study was to test whether cataloging public T cell receptors could identify signatures of past pathogen exposure. The study used immunosequencing to profile the T cell repertoires of around 600 subjects and linked those repertoires to cytomegalovirus serostatus. Along with the roughly 610-subject first cohort, a separate validation cohort of over a hundred different subjects was used. High-throughput TCR immunosequencing, statistical association of individual TCRs with disease status, and machine learning were combined to predict cytomegalovirus infection status. In a later analysis, previously published TCR beta repertoires from 550 to 700 donors were re-analyzed and high-resolution HLA genotyping was added so that TCR occurrence patterns could be studied. The later analysis used no new phenotypic data to find candidate immune exposures, relying instead on TCR beta sequences and their occurrence across donors. An earlier analysis of nearly 600 of the donors applied high-throughput TCR beta sequencing to assess whether each TCR beta V gene segment acted as functional or pseudogenic. Donor age, sex, ethnicity and CMV serostatus were compiled alongside the repertoire data. In a later genetic analysis, genome-wide SNP genotypes for about 55% of the roughly 670 donors were used, and that subset was treated as a discovery cohort. Every discovery cohort repertoire had been produced on one sequencing platform. Class I and class II HLA loci were covered by the typing at four-digit resolution. Typing coverage differed by locus: A, B, C, DRB1 and DQB1 were typed in about 620-640 donors, DQA1 in about 500, DPA1 in 600 to 610, and DPB1 in approximately 450. A handful of DR-DQ haplotypes were treated as single units for association and clustering because of strong linkage in the cohort. Across some 400 genotyped donors of the cohort, an average of approximately 220,000 unique TCR beta nucleotide sequences per donor were sequenced, and roughly a sixth of those sequences were non-productive. Study-wide findings and limitations: A later genetic analysis reported fewer N-insertions in productive TCRs among donors in an Asian-associated ancestry cluster than the roughly 700-donor mean. A further reported finding was that TCR beta sequences accurately predicted the HLA-A and HLA-B alleles for most subjects in the first cohort. In both the original and validation cohorts, the classifier was reported to diagnose cytomegalovirus status with high specificity and sensitivity. In a later analysis, around 15,000 TCR beta sequences were associated with specific HLA alleles at a false discovery rate of 0.05. According to a later analysis, most CMV-associated TCR beta chains appeared to be HLA-restricted, and the HLA associations seemed to be driven largely by CMV exposure. Broadly in line with IMGT annotations, most TCR beta V segments showed up in productive rearrangements about 87% or about 30% of the time in an earlier analysis of several hundred of the donors. In a later analysis, the rate of TCR association differed among HLA loci, with DRB1 alleles having the most associated TCRs and HLA-C alleles having the fewest. Correlated functional status among segregating V segments might reflect linkage disequilibrium, but an unknown experimental factor could not be ruled out. When HLA alleles, especially DR and DQ, strongly co-occurred, attributing TCR associations to individual alleles was difficult. The authors suggested that the approach could potentially be generalized to other disease states and immunological phenotypes. The study listed around 160 TCR beta chains as associated with cytomegalovirus. The only immune exposure information available for the cohort was CMV serostatus. In a later genetic analysis, a missense DCLRE1C variant was associated with V-gene and J-gene trimming of TCR beta chains, and the association was replicated in an independent cohort. In a later analysis, HLA-associated TCR beta chains showed more clonal expansion and lower generation probabilities than non-associated chains that were equally common. Most TCR sequences were seen in very few donors, while some public TCRs were found in many individuals. A cluster of highly shared sequence variants was judged likely to represent a technical artifact of the sequencing pipeline. Only TCR beta chains were sequenced in this cohort, and the absence of alpha or paired-chain data limited detectable features. In a later analysis, several top co-occurrence clusters were reported to appear linked to parvovirus B19, influenza, CMV and Epstein-Barr virus. HLA typing was unavailable for some donors at each locus, so association tests used only the typed subset. Because counts were too low, seventeen rarely observed V segments, including chromosome 9 orphons, were left out of the earlier analysis of some 600 of the donors. The 87-base-pair reads could not distinguish some IMGT-functional V segments, including TRBV6-2 and TRBV6-3, so those segments were excluded. Sequencing depth was assumed to be roughly uniform across donors in the presence/absence analyses, though that assumption may not hold. In vitro tests confirmed that a few of the cytomegalovirus-associated TCR beta chains recognize cytomegalovirus antigens.

CDR1 and CDR2 were assigned from the germline V gene (reference sequence) as MNHEY and SMNVEV. V was cut back by 3 bases and J by 8 bases, leaving a gap of 13 bases between them. The CDR3, cysteine through phenylalanine, is 14 amino acids long. The entry retains the CDR3 DNA only, 42 bases that are in frame from base 1. The method behind the library was the immunoSEQ multiplex PCR assay. For the multiplex PCR, a mixture combining 60 forward primers for TCR Vbeta segments and 13 reverse primers for TCR Jbeta segments was used. Amplification of the CDR3 region of rearranged TCR beta genes was performed with a multiplex PCR assay on genomic DNA. The Illumina HiSeq System was used to sequence the amplified TCR beta libraries as 87-base-pair reads. On the study's bioinformatics: A later analysis tallied tens of millions of unique TCR beta chains across the approximately 670 repertoires, and about 12 million of those chains were shared by two or more donors. Raw reads were error-corrected and collapsed into unique sequences by a nearest-neighbor algorithm in which closely related sequences were merged to remove PCR and sequencing errors. V, D and J gene segments were assigned by aligning CDR3 sequences to IMGT reference sequences. For a sequence to be retained, at least a six-nucleotide match to both a V gene segment and a J gene segment was required. Rearrangements were called productive when the CDR3 lacked stop codons and stayed in frame with V and J; all others were non-productive. CDR3 was defined by IMGT convention, running from the second conserved V-encoded cysteine to the conserved J-encoded phenylalanine. The earlier analysis of about 590 of the donors excluded sequences that lacked an unambiguous match to a single V gene segment. In an earlier analysis of a few hundred of the donors, V segments were called functional above 56.7% productive rearrangements and were called segregating when the between-donor standard deviation exceeded 5%. A statistical classification framework was built for diagnosing cytomegalovirus status from the catalog of TCR beta chain sequences. In a later analysis, TCR nucleotide sequences were compared against IMGT/GENE-DB human TR gene sequences so that V and J genes could be assigned. A later analysis assigned CDR3 sequences and most-parsimonious VDJ recombination scenarios with the TCRdist pipeline. In a later analysis, every TCR beta chain was defined by the combination of its CDR3 amino acid sequence and its V-gene family, and reads without a unique V-gene family were dropped. A later analysis removed roughly 590 highly shared, low-generation-probability nucleotide sequences to deal with suspected cross-contamination and a sequencing artifact. For each public chain, a later analysis derived a clonal expansion index from normalized ranks of inferred template counts within each repertoire. Generation probabilities in a later analysis came from a VDJ recombination model fitted to out-of-frame rearrangements, and those results were checked against IGoR. Hypergeometric tests were used in a later analysis to score TCR-TCR, TCR-HLA and TCR-CMV co-occurrence, with a repertoire-size bias correction applied to the TCR pairs. In a later analysis, false discovery rates were estimated by permuting HLA or CMV assignments 20 times. In a later analysis, co-occurring TCRs were grouped with DBSCAN, and TCRdist sequence similarity was added when clustering was performed within HLA-allele-positive subsets. Repertoires with fewer than 30,000 or more than 120,000 public chains, plus five repertoires with anomalous nucleotide sharing, were excluded from co-occurrence clustering. TCRdb provides this immuneACCESS table in a form limited to in-frame rearrangements. Some clones are lacking; in checked studies, under half of them reflect an unresolved V gene, and why the rest are absent is not known. The D gene and trimming were derived from the DNA, and the V and J assignments and clone size from that table. This sample's clone table shows approximately 140,000 clones. The ten largest clones capture roughly 1.6% of the sample.

The cohort was made up of approximately 700 healthy bone marrow donors. Cohort members were all nominally healthy when sampled, although unrecorded immune exposures were likely present. The donor tested CMV seronegative and was one of the 352 seronegative cohort members. Each donor provided a peripheral blood sample, and peripheral blood mononuclear cells were used for TCR beta sequencing. The Qiagen DNeasy Blood Extraction Kit was used to extract genomic DNA from the blood cell samples. With respect to this clone: This clone's antigen is unknown.

Sequencing used PBMCs. The chain employs TRBV27 and TRBJ1-4; the D gene is not confidently resolved. The sequence was obtained from a woman in her forties or fifties in good health and CMV-seronegative. The CDR3 region: CASSFGGQKEKLFF. The nucleotides are TGTGCCAGCAGTTTTGGAGGGCAAAAAGAAAAACTGTTTTTT. Here the CDR3 is joined to the reference TRBV27 and TRBJ1-4 genes, and the full variable domain is: EAQVTQNPRYLITVTGKKLTVTCSQNMNHEYMSWYRQDPGLGLRQIYYSMNVEVTDKGDVPEGYKVSRKEKRNFPLILESPSPNQTSLYFCASSFGGQKEKLFFGSGTQLSVL.